This is a list of T cell receptor beta chains from one sample in a study of T cell responses to AZD1222 COVID-19 vaccine. Using immunoSEQ multiplex PCR, the repertoire was profiled, and TCRdb retains in-frame clones only, with some absent. The sample shows roughly 200,000 clones, 88% of them seen only once. Here the sequenced sample was peripheral blood, taken on day 0 of AZD1222 vaccination. All receptors come from an adult in good health. CDR3s include the opening cysteine and the closing phenylalanine or tryptophan. D genes are given only for firm matches. Clone size appears in some rows only: once, few, many, or a class for an expanded clone.

CDR3 protein: CASSPWGGPQETQYF
CDR3 DNA: TGCGCCAGCAGCCCCTGGGGGGGGCCCCAAGAGACCCAGTACTTC
J gene: TRBJ2-5
D gene: .
V gene: TRBV5-1
clone size: .

CDR3 protein: CASSSSGGYEQYF
CDR3 DNA: TGTGCCAGTAGTTCCTCAGGGGGGTACGAGCAGTACTTC
J gene: TRBJ2-7
D gene: .
V gene: TRBV19
clone size: .

CDR3 protein: CASSPQQGESYGYTF
CDR3 DNA: TGTGCCAGCTCACCACAACAGGGAGAATCCTATGGCTACACCTTC
J gene: TRBJ1-2
D gene: .
V gene: TRBV18
clone size: .

CDR3 protein: CASSNRGASSTDTQYF
CDR3 DNA: TGTGCCAGCAGCAACCGTGGGGCTTCTAGCACAGATACGCAGTATTTT
J gene: TRBJ2-3
D gene: .
V gene: TRBV7-9
clone size: .

CDR3 protein: CASSPPGQGAHEQYF
CDR3 DNA: TGCGCCAGCAGTCCACCGGGACAGGGGGCCCACGAGCAGTACTTC
J gene: TRBJ2-7
D gene: TRBD1
V gene: TRBV5-1
clone size: .

CDR3 protein: CASSAGTGAYYGYTF
CDR3 DNA: TGTGCCAGCAGTGCGGGGACAGGGGCTTACTATGGCTACACCTTC
J gene: TRBJ1-2
D gene: TRBD1
V gene: TRBV28
clone size: .

CDR3 protein: CASSYRTGNTEAFF
CDR3 DNA: TGTGCCAGCAGTTACCGGACAGGGAACACTGAAGCTTTCTTT
J gene: TRBJ1-1
D gene: TRBD1
V gene: TRBV6-5
clone size: .

CDR3 protein: CAWSGGPNSNQPQHF
CDR3 DNA: TGTGCCTGGAGTGGGGGCCCTAATAGCAATCAGCCCCAGCATTTT
J gene: TRBJ1-5
D gene: .
V gene: TRBV30
clone size: .

CDR3 protein: CASSSSPRETDTQYF
CDR3 DNA: TGTGCCAGCAGCTCTAGCCCCAGGGAGACAGATACGCAGTATTTT
J gene: TRBJ2-3
D gene: .
V gene: TRBV11-3
clone size: .

CDR3 protein: CASSEMSATEAFF
CDR3 DNA: TGTGCCAGCAGTGAGATGTCAGCCACTGAAGCTTTCTTT
J gene: TRBJ1-1
D gene: .
V gene: TRBV27
clone size: .

CDR3 protein: CASSVVQGSKEKLFF
CDR3 DNA: TGTGCCAGCAGTGTCGTACAGGGCTCGAAGGAAAAACTGTTTTTT
J gene: TRBJ1-4
D gene: .
V gene: TRBV2
clone size: .

CDR3 protein: CASSFGSSYEQYF
CDR3 DNA: TGTGCCAGCAGTTTCGGCAGCTCCTACGAGCAGTACTTC
J gene: TRBJ2-7
D gene: .
V gene: TRBV12-3/TRBV12-4
clone size: .

CDR3 protein: CATSRGGAVYNEQFF
CDR3 DNA: TGTGCCACCAGCAGAGGGGGGGCCGTCTACAATGAGCAGTTCTTC
J gene: TRBJ2-1
D gene: .
V gene: TRBV15
clone size: .

CDR3 protein: CASSLVGKAGSEWYF
CDR3 DNA: TGCGCCAGCAGCTTGGTAGGTAAAGCGGGCTCCGAGTGGTACTTC
J gene: TRBJ2-7
D gene: .
V gene: TRBV5-1
clone size: .

CDR3 protein: CASSVGGRGLLAKYF
CDR3 DNA: TGTGCCAGTAGCGTAGGCGGCAGGGGGCTCCTCGCCAAGTACTTC
J gene: TRBJ2-4
D gene: TRBD1
V gene: TRBV19
clone size: .

CDR3 protein: CASSTGRETQYF
CDR3 DNA: TGTGCCAGCAGCACCGGTAGGGAGACCCAGTACTTC
J gene: TRBJ2-5
D gene: .
V gene: TRBV7-8
clone size: few

CDR3 protein: CASSMRGTEAFF
CDR3 DNA: TGTGCCAGTAGTATGAGGGGCACTGAAGCTTTCTTT
J gene: TRBJ1-1
D gene: .
V gene: TRBV19
clone size: .

CDR3 protein: CASGGYTF
CDR3 DNA: TGTGCCAGCGGAGGCTACACCTTC
J gene: TRBJ1-2
D gene: .
V gene: TRBV28
clone size: .

CDR3 protein: CASSGPGQGTDTQYF
CDR3 DNA: TGTGCCAGCAGTGGCCCGGGACAGGGCACAGATACGCAGTATTTT
J gene: TRBJ2-3
D gene: TRBD1
V gene: TRBV5-6
clone size: .

CDR3 protein: CASSLVLQGPSSYNSPLHF
CDR3 DNA: TGCGCCAGCAGCTTGGTATTGCAGGGCCCAAGCTCCTATAATTCACCCCTCCACTTT
J gene: TRBJ1-6
D gene: .
V gene: TRBV5-1
clone size: .

CDR3 protein: CASSPEQGRNQPQHF
CDR3 DNA: TGTGCCAGCAGCCCCGAACAGGGCCGCAATCAGCCCCAGCATTTT
J gene: TRBJ1-5
D gene: .
V gene: TRBV6-5
clone size: .

CDR3 protein: CASSLAGEQEGTQYF
CDR3 DNA: TGTGCCAGCAGCCTGGCGGGGGAACAAGAAGGGACCCAGTACTTC
J gene: TRBJ2-5
D gene: TRBD2
V gene: TRBV3-1/TRBV3-2
clone size: .

CDR3 protein: CSVTGTGDPYGYTF
CDR3 DNA: TGCAGCGTCACCGGGACAGGGGATCCCTATGGCTACACCTTC
J gene: TRBJ1-2
D gene: TRBD1
V gene: TRBV29-1
clone size: .

CDR3 protein: CASSLELAGGGEQFF
CDR3 DNA: TGTGCCAGCAGCTTGGAACTAGCGGGGGGAGGTGAGCAGTTCTTC
J gene: TRBJ2-1
D gene: TRBD2
V gene: TRBV5-6
clone size: .

CDR3 protein: CASSVNEKLFF
CDR3 DNA: TGTGCCAGCAGCGTGAATGAAAAACTGTTTTTT
J gene: TRBJ1-4
D gene: .
V gene: TRBV9
clone size: .

CDR3 protein: CSGLENRFRGYGYTF
CDR3 DNA: TGCAGCGGTCTTGAGAATAGGTTTCGGGGCTATGGCTACACCTTC
J gene: TRBJ1-2
D gene: .
V gene: TRBV29-1
clone size: .

CDR3 protein: CASSMGGNTEAFF
CDR3 DNA: TGTGCCAGTAGTATGGGGGGGAACACTGAAGCTTTCTTT
J gene: TRBJ1-1
D gene: .
V gene: TRBV19
clone size: once

CDR3 protein: CATSDRGPRETQYF
CDR3 DNA: TGTGCCACCAGTGACCGGGGACCCAGGGAGACCCAGTACTTC
J gene: TRBJ2-5
D gene: .
V gene: TRBV24-1
clone size: .

CDR3 protein: CASSPRTGRSVDETQYF
CDR3 DNA: TGTGCCAGCAGTCCCCGGACAGGACGGAGCGTCGATGAGACCCAGTACTTC
J gene: TRBJ2-5
D gene: TRBD1
V gene: TRBV27
clone size: .

CDR3 protein: CASSSSGYQPQHF
CDR3 DNA: TGTGCCAGCAGCTCCTCAGGGTATCAGCCCCAGCATTTT
J gene: TRBJ1-5
D gene: .
V gene: TRBV5-8
clone size: .

CDR3 protein: CASSLKGGTEAFF
CDR3 DNA: TGTGCCAGCAGCTTAAAGGGCGGCACTGAAGCTTTCTTT
J gene: TRBJ1-1
D gene: .
V gene: TRBV7-3
clone size: .

CDR3 protein: CSASVGLDQPQHF
CDR3 DNA: TGCAGTGCTAGTGTAGGGCTCGATCAGCCCCAGCATTTT
J gene: TRBJ1-5
D gene: .
V gene: TRBV20-1
clone size: .

CDR3 protein: CASSSGRTTEAFF
CDR3 DNA: TGTGCCAGTAGTTCCGGGAGGACCACTGAAGCTTTCTTT
J gene: TRBJ1-1
D gene: .
V gene: TRBV19
clone size: .

CDR3 protein: CASSPRGRPYEQYF
CDR3 DNA: TGCGCCAGCAGCCCCCGCGGCCGCCCCTACGAGCAGTACTTC
J gene: TRBJ2-7
D gene: .
V gene: TRBV4-1
clone size: .

CDR3 protein: CASSSGTGNYGYTF
CDR3 DNA: TGCGCCAGCAGCTCTGGTACAGGGAACTATGGCTACACCTTC
J gene: TRBJ1-2
D gene: .
V gene: TRBV5-1
clone size: .

CDR3 protein: CASSYGGEGDGDNQPQHF
CDR3 DNA: TGTGCCAGCAGTTACGGCGGGGAGGGTGATGGGGACAATCAGCCCCAGCATTTT
J gene: TRBJ1-5
D gene: .
V gene: TRBV6-2/TRBV6-3
clone size: .

CDR3 protein: CASSPAVYGYTF
CDR3 DNA: TGTGCCAGCAGCCCAGCGGTTTATGGCTACACCTTC
J gene: TRBJ1-2
D gene: .
V gene: TRBV6-2/TRBV6-3
clone size: .

CDR3 protein: CASSLAVEGGYGYTF
CDR3 DNA: TGTGCCAGCAGCTTAGCGGTTGAAGGGGGCTATGGCTACACCTTC
J gene: TRBJ1-2
D gene: .
V gene: TRBV7-9
clone size: .

CDR3 protein: CASSLGDQNLAKNIQYF
CDR3 DNA: TGTGCCAGCAGCTTGGGTGACCAGAATCTAGCCAAAAACATTCAGTACTTC
J gene: TRBJ2-4
D gene: .
V gene: TRBV5-6
clone size: .

CDR3 protein: CASSPAGTSNEKLFF
CDR3 DNA: TGTGCCAGCAGCCCCGCAGGGACCTCTAATGAAAAACTGTTTTTT
J gene: TRBJ1-4
D gene: .
V gene: TRBV14
clone size: .

CDR3 protein: CASSSLGSGGAPGELFF
CDR3 DNA: TGTGCCAGCAGCTCCCTAGGAAGCGGGGGGGCTCCCGGGGAGCTGTTTTTT
J gene: TRBJ2-2
D gene: TRBD2
V gene: TRBV7-3
clone size: .

CDR3 protein: CASRKKNEQFF
CDR3 DNA: TGTGCCAGCAGAAAAAAAAATGAGCAGTTCTTC
J gene: TRBJ2-1
D gene: .
V gene: TRBV3-1/TRBV3-2
clone size: .

CDR3 protein: CASSFSLNTEAFF
CDR3 DNA: TGCGCCAGCAGCTTCAGCCTCAACACTGAAGCTTTCTTT
J gene: TRBJ1-1
D gene: .
V gene: TRBV5-1
clone size: .

CDR3 protein: CASSLEQTGSEQYF
CDR3 DNA: TGCGCCAGCAGCTTGGAACAAACAGGGAGCGAGCAGTACTTC
J gene: TRBJ2-7
D gene: .
V gene: TRBV5-1
clone size: .

CDR3 protein: CASSRGRLMNTEAFF
CDR3 DNA: TGTGCCAGCAGCCGGGGCAGGCTAATGAACACTGAAGCTTTCTTT
J gene: TRBJ1-1
D gene: .
V gene: TRBV6-5
clone size: .

CDR3 protein: CASSPNAGGLNEQFF
CDR3 DNA: TGTGCCAGCAGCCCAAACGCGGGGGGGCTTAATGAGCAGTTCTTC
J gene: TRBJ2-1
D gene: TRBD2
V gene: TRBV7-3
clone size: once

CDR3 protein: CASSPVSAGVIQPQHF
CDR3 DNA: TGTGCCAGCTCACCCGTGTCCGCCGGGGTAATTCAGCCCCAGCATTTT
J gene: TRBJ1-5
D gene: .
V gene: TRBV18
clone size: .